This entry lists 30 T cell receptor beta chains sequenced from one sample in a study of cytomegalovirus exposure and HLA in healthy donors. PCR involved 60 Vbeta and 13 Jbeta primers. The table came from immunoSEQ multiplex PCR; TCRdb's copy has only in-frame clones and leaves some out. The sample holds about 180,000 clones; 80% are singletons and the top ten take around 7.2%. What was sequenced was PBMCs. These receptors came from a man aged 25-40 years in good health and CMV-seropositive.

The chain joins TRBV18 to TRBJ2-3; D is unclear. This CDR3 has 14 amino acids. The germline V gene encodes CDR1 KGHSH and CDR2 LQKENI. Trimming removed 1 base at V and 3 bases at J, with 8 bases between. This chain's CDR3 is CASSPLGGTDTQYF. The CDR3 DNA is TGTGCCAGCTCACCACTCGGCGGAACAGATACGCAGTATTTT.

The V and J genes are TRBV5-1 and TRBJ2-7, with D perhaps matching TRBD2 (5 bases). The germline V gene encodes CDR1 SGHRS and CDR2 YFSETQ. The germline V and J ends were trimmed by 7 bases and 0 bases, with 14 bases remaining between them. CDR3 size: 14 residues. This CDR3 is CASPPLAISYEQYF. The DNA of the CDR3 is TGCGCCAGCCCGCCGCTAGCCATCTCCTACGAGCAGTACTTC.

The CDR3, as DNA: TGTGCCAGCAGCCCCTCGGCGGGGGGACTCTTCGGGGAGCAGTTCTTC. Translated: CASSPSAGGLFGEQFF. The chain recombines TRBV7-7 with TRBJ2-1; TRBD2 aligns across 8 bases. The V gene end was trimmed by 5 bases and the J gene end by 10 bases; junction bases not matched to a gene: 16. The length of the CDR3 is 16 residues. Germline values: CDR1 SSHAT, CDR2 FNYEAQ (reference sequence).

This sequence joins TRBV19 and TRBJ1-6, with TRBD1 as a possible D gene (6 bases). The CDR3 is made up of 15 amino acids. Trimming stripped 10 bases from V and 4 bases from J, with 17 bases between. CDR1 is LNHDA, CDR2 SQIVND, per germline (reference sequence). CDR3 residues: CATSGAPGYNSPLHF. DNA of the CDR3: TGTGCCACCTCAGGGGCCCCGGGATATAATTCACCCCTCCACTTT.

The chain's CDR3 is CASSLLAGAYNEQFF. DNA for the CDR3: TGTGCCAGCAGCTTACTAGCGGGGGCTTACAATGAGCAGTTCTTC. This chain connects TRBV5-4 to TRBJ2-1; 11 bases are a match to TRBD2. The CDR3 totals 15 residues. V was clipped by 2 bases and J by 4 bases; unmatched bases: 2. From germline, CDR1 is SGHNT and CDR2 YYREEE (reference sequence).

The chain couples TRBV19 to TRBJ1-3, with TRBD1 matching over 7 bases. The CDR3 contains 19 residues. The V segment lost 0 bases and the J segment 0 bases; nucleotides outside the gene matches: 11. Germline V gene sequence: CDR1 LNHDA, CDR2 SQIVND (reference sequence). The DNA for the CDR3 is TGTGCCAGTAGTATAGACTCATTTGAGACAGGGCGCTCTGGAAACACCATATATTTT. Translated, it gives CASSIDSFETGRSGNTIYF.

V is TRBV5-1 and J is TRBJ2-2, with D perhaps TRBD2 (6 bases). There are 15 residues in the CDR3. Trimming stripped 5 bases from V and 3 bases from J, with 14 bases between. Per the germline V gene, CDR1 is SGHRS and CDR2 is YFSETQ. CDR3 region: CASRSPGEDTGELFF. The CDR3 DNA reads as TGCGCCAGCAGGAGCCCCGGGGAGGACACCGGGGAGCTGTTTTTT.

J is TRBJ2-3 and V is TRBV18; D ambiguous. V was trimmed by 5 bases and J by 6 bases, leaving 9 bases between them. Germline V CDR1 and CDR2: KGHSH, LQKENI. The length of the CDR3 is 12 residues. The DNA of the CDR3 is TGTGCCAGCTCAGTCGCACGGGATACGCAGTATTTT. Its protein product is CASSVARDTQYF.

CDR3 amino acids: CASRTEGYNEQFF. In DNA form, the CDR3 reads TGTGCCAGCAGGACGGAGGGTTACAATGAGCAGTTCTTC. The gene calls are TRBV6-5 and TRBJ2-1, with a tentative D call TRBD2 (6 bases). CDR1 and CDR2 (germline): MNHEY, SVGAGI. This CDR3 is built from 13 residues. V was shortened by 6 bases and J by 4 bases, with 10 bases between the two germline ends.

V usage is TRBV28 and J usage is TRBJ2-5; 7 bases line up with TRBD1. V was pared by 4 bases and J by 2 bases, with 4 bases of the junction left unmatched. This CDR3 is 14 amino acids long. The germline V gene encodes CDR1 MDHEN and CDR2 SYDVKM. The DNA of the CDR3 is TGTGCCAGCAGTTCACAGGGGCTACAAGAGACCCAGTACTTC. Amino acids: CASSSQGLQETQYF.

This clone has a handful of counts. The CDR3 DNA is TGTGCCAGCCGTCCGGGGAACTCCTACAATGAGCAGTTCTTC. Its protein product is CASRPGNSYNEQFF. V and J are TRBV6-6 and TRBJ2-1, with D perhaps matching TRBD2 (5 bases). This CDR3 comprises 14 residues. Germline V gives CDR1 MNHNY, CDR2 SVGAGI (reference sequence). Trimming pared 8 bases from V and 0 bases from J, leaving 11 bases between.

This chain joins TRBV18 and TRBJ2-3; 9 bases are a match to TRBD1. The germline V gene encodes CDR1 KGHSH and CDR2 LQKENI. The CDR3 totals 19 residues. The V gene end was trimmed by 1 base and the J gene end by 2 bases; junction bases not matched to a gene: 13. CDR3 amino acids: CASSPRNRGLNAFTDTQYF. The CDR3 DNA follows: TGTGCCAGCTCACCACGAAACAGGGGGCTCAACGCCTTCACAGATACGCAGTATTTT.

DNA of the CDR3: TGTGCCAGCGGATACTCCGGGGGGTTCGAAAAACTGTTTTTT. Amino acid sequence: CASGYSGGFEKLFF. The chain joins TRBV25-1 to TRBJ1-4, with D possibly TRBD1 on 5 matching bases. CDR3 length equals 14 residues. Per germline, CDR1 MGHDK and CDR2 SYGVNS. V was shortened by 8 bases and J by 8 bases, with 18 bases between the two germline ends.

This clone was counted a single time. The V gene is TRBV21-1, the J gene TRBJ2-1; the table's D gene call, TRBD1, was not cross checked with the DNA. TRBV21-1 is reported as a pseudogene. CDR3 length: 16 residues. DNA of the CDR3: TGTGCCAGCAGCAAAGTGGGCGAGACCTCCTACAATGAGCAGTTCTTC. This translates into CASSKVGETSYNEQFF.

V and J are TRBV12-2 and TRBJ1-2; TRBD1, the table's D call, was not compared with the DNA. TRBV12-2 is labeled a pseudogene. The CDR3 sequence is 15 residues long. This CDR3 is CASRPETGDNYGYTF. In DNA, the CDR3 is TGTGCAAGTCGCCCAGAGACAGGGGACAACTATGGCTACACCTTC.

The gene calls are TRBV19 and TRBJ2-6; D is undetermined. There are 14 residues in the CDR3. V was cut by 0 bases and J by 3 bases, with 3 bases left in between. Per the germline V gene, CDR1 is LNHDA and CDR2 is SQIVND (reference sequence). CDR3 DNA: TGTGCCAGTAGTATAGAGAGTGGGGCCAACGTCCTGACTTTC. This sequence encodes CASSIESGANVLTF.

V and J are TRBV4-3 and TRBJ2-5; 8 nucleotides line up with TRBD2. V trimming: 2 bases; J trimming: 0 bases; junction bases outside the gene matches: 2. CDR1 is LGHNA, CDR2 YSLEER, per germline. This CDR3 is built from 15 residues. The DNA of the CDR3 is TGCGCCAGCAGCCAATCGCGGGGGGACCAAGAGACCCAGTACTTC. It yields the protein CASSQSRGDQETQYF.

This chain connects TRBV6-5 to TRBJ2-1, with a tentative D call TRBD2 (6 bases). Trimming took off 6 bases at V and 8 bases at J, with 20 bases between the two ends. CDR3 length: 15 residues. CDR1 is MNHEY and CDR2 is SVGAGI in the germline V gene. The CDR3 spells CASSQAGGPLDEQFF. DNA of the CDR3: TGTGCCAGCAGCCAAGCGGGCGGCCCCCTCGATGAGCAGTTCTTC.

This clone was counted a few times. The rearrangement links TRBV19 to TRBJ1-4, with 8 nucleotides matching TRBD1. Germline V gene data show CDR1 as LNHDA and CDR2 as SQIVND (reference sequence). V shed 5 bases, J shed 8 bases, and the junction held 4 bases outside the gene matches. This CDR3 region has 13 residues. The CDR3 coding sequence is TGTGCCAGTAGTCCCTGGACAGGGGAAAAACTGTTTTTT. As protein: CASSPWTGEKLFF. Full variable domain (remainder filled in from reference TRBV19 and TRBJ1-4): DGGITQSPKYLFRKEGQNVTLSCEQNLNHDAMYWYRQDPGQGLRLIYYSQIVNDFQKGDIAEGYSVSREKKESFPLTVTSAQKNPTAFYLCASSPWTGEKLFFGSGTQLSVL.

V and J are TRBV6-5 and TRBJ2-3; 11 bases are shared with TRBD1. The CDR3 sequence is 15 residues long. After removal of 8 bases from V and 4 bases from J, the junction contained 8 bases not matched to a gene. In germline, CDR1 is MNHEY, CDR2 SVGAGI. CDR3 DNA sequence: TGTGCCAGCGGCCGGGACAGGGGGAATTCAGATACGCAGTATTTT. Protein: CASGRDRGNSDTQYF.

This chain uses TRBV5-4 with TRBJ2-5; TRBD2 might be the D (6 bases). V lost 5 bases and J 4 bases, leaving 12 bases between the germline ends. CDR3 size: 13 residues. Germline V gene lookup returns CDR1 SGHNT and CDR2 YYREEE (reference sequence). The CDR3 spells CASSVVGGETQYF. The CDR3 coding sequence is TGTGCCAGCAGTGTGGTGGGGGGAGAGACCCAGTACTTC. Full variable domain (rest looked up from reference TRBV5-4 and TRBJ2-5): ETGVTQSPTHLIKTRGQQVTLRCSSQSGHNTVSWYQQALGQGPQFIFQYYREEENGRGNFPPRFSGLQFPNYSSELNVNALELDDSALYLCASSVVGGETQYFGPGTRLLVL.

This clone was seen only once. The chain joins TRBV6-1 to TRBJ2-3; 11 nucleotides line up with TRBD1. Per germline, CDR1 MNHNS and CDR2 SASEGT. Trimming cost V 3 bases and J 8 bases; bases outside gene matches: 10. The CDR3 extends over 16 amino acids. In DNA form, the CDR3 reads TGTGCCAGCAGTGACCGGACAGGGGGCCTCAAGGGTACGCAGTATTTT. It translates to CASSDRTGGLKGTQYF.

The chain has TRBV28 and TRBJ2-1; 8 bases align to TRBD2. CDR3 length equals 14 residues. V lost 7 bases, J lost 6 bases, and 8 bases stayed unmatched. The germline V gene has CDR1 MDHEN and CDR2 SYDVKM. The CDR3 coding sequence is TGTGCCAGCAAGGTTGGGACTAGGGGCAATGAGCAGTTCTTC. Its protein is CASKVGTRGNEQFF.

In its sample, this clone was seen a few times. The chain has TRBV6-1 and TRBJ1-5, with D possibly being TRBD1 (5 bases). V was shortened by 0 bases and J by 2 bases, with 11 bases between the two germline ends. This CDR3 region has 16 residues. Germline-derived CDR1 and CDR2 are MNHNS and SASEGT. In nucleotides, the CDR3 is TGTGCCAGCAGTGAAGCGCTAGGGACTGGCAATCAGCCCCAGCATTTT. Translation: CASSEALGTGNQPQHF.

The V gene is TRBV6-1, the J gene TRBJ2-5, with D perhaps TRBD1 (6 bases). With the DNA end fitting TRBJ2-7 better, the J assignment may be wrong. There are 14 residues in the CDR3. The germline V gene has CDR1 MNHNS and CDR2 SASEGT. The CDR3 bases are TGTGCCAGCCGAGGGGGAACGGTGAGCTACGAGCAGTACTTC. It encodes CASRGGTVSYEQYF.

The chain employs TRBV7-2 and TRBJ1-5; 11 bases fit TRBD1. The V segment lost 5 bases and the J segment 6 bases; nucleotides outside the gene matches: 9. Germline CDR1 SGHTA, CDR2 FQGNSA. CDR3 length: 16 residues. This chain's CDR3 is CASSPGQGAFSQPQHF. The CDR3 region has the DNA TGTGCCAGCAGCCCTGGACAGGGGGCGTTCAGTCAGCCCCAGCATTTT.

The CDR3 sequence is CASSLAGIGSGGADTQYF. For the CDR3, the DNA is TGCGCCAGCAGCTTGGCCGGGATCGGGAGCGGGGGGGCAGATACGCAGTATTTT. V is TRBV5-1 and J is TRBJ2-3, with TRBD2 matching 10 bases. The germline gives CDR1 SGHRS, CDR2 YFSETQ. The CDR3 is 18 residues long. The J segment lost 4 bases and the V segment lost 0 bases, leaving 11 bases of the junction unmatched.

The rearrangement links TRBV5-1 to TRBJ1-4, with TRBD1 matching over 8 bases. Germline lookup yields CDR1 SGHRS and CDR2 YFSETQ. The CDR3 covers 16 residues. V gave up 0 bases and J gave up 4 bases; unmatched junction bases: 5. CDR3: CASSLGRGRGNEKLFF. The CDR3 DNA reads TGCGCCAGCAGCTTGGGCAGGGGGCGAGGTAATGAAAAACTGTTTTTT.

The CDR3 reads CASSLGLAGHNEQFF. CDR3 bases: TGTGCCAGCAGCCTGGGGCTAGCGGGACACAATGAGCAGTTCTTC. The chain combines TRBV7-6 with TRBJ2-1; 9 positions agree with TRBD2. The CDR3 sequence is 15 residues long. Germline loops: CDR1 SGHVS, CDR2 FNYEAQ. Germline trimming cut 5 bases from V and 5 bases from J; bases unmatched to any gene: 7.

The rearrangement links TRBV7-2 to TRBJ1-5; D might be TRBD1 (6 bases). Germline values: CDR1 SGHTA, CDR2 FQGNSA. V dropped 1 base and J dropped 14 bases, with 15 bases sitting between them. The CDR3 runs to 13 residues. The CDR3 DNA reads TGTGCCAGCAGCTTAGAGCCGAGACAGGTAGAGCATTTT. Protein: CASSLEPRQVEHF.